These T cell receptor beta chains were read from a single sample in a study of T cells in Graves' hyperthyroidism and ophthalmopathy. Each CDR3 protein gets one entry after TCRdb re-called the multiplex PCR reads with MiXCR. The table lists more than 500,000 distinct CDR3 sequences, 12% to 15% of them singletons. Material: blood. The receptors were gathered from a woman aged 40 to 55 with Graves' hyperthyroidism. Both conserved end residues are part of each CDR3. D genes are given only for firm matches. Part of the rows lack a size; the others show once, few, many or a class for expanded clones.

TRBJ2-2 | many | TRBV2 | TRBD2 | CASRAGLAVNTGELFF | TGTGCCAGCAGGGCGGGACTAGCGGTGAACACCGGGGAGCTGTTTTTT
TRBJ2-7 | many | TRBV2 | - | CASSESGGSSYEQYF | TGTGCCAGCAGTGAGAGCGGTGGAAGCTCCTACGAGCAGTACTTC
TRBJ2-1 | - | TRBV6-1 | - | CATEPGSSYNEQFF | TGTGCCACTGAACCGGGCAGCTCCTACAATGAGCAGTTCTTC
TRBJ2-7 | many | TRBV30 | TRBD1 | CAWSVGTGASYEQYF | TGTGCCTGGAGTGTTGGGACAGGGGCTTCCTACGAGCAGTACTTC
TRBJ2-7 | many | TRBV5-5 | - | CASSLSLAGPYEQYF | TGTGCCAGCAGCTTGTCTTTGGCTGGACCCTACGAGCAGTACTTC
TRBJ2-1 | many | TRBV19 | TRBD2 | CASSISDVAGGRNEQFF | TGTGCCAGTAGTATTAGTGATGTAGCGGGAGGGAGAAATGAGCAGTTCTTC
TRBJ2-7 | many | TRBV7-9 | - | CASSLPPTGPLHYEQYF | TGTGCCAGCAGCTTACCACCAACAGGTCCGTTACACTACGAGCAGTACTTC
TRBJ1-4 | - | TRBV7-9 | - | CASSSPPGRKKLFF | TGTGCCAGCAGCTCTCCGCCTGGGAGGAAAAAACTGTTTTTT
TRBJ1-2 | many | TRBV7-3 | - | CASSSSGGNDYGYTF | TGTGCCAGCAGCTCCTCGGGAGGCAACGACTATGGCTACACCTTC
TRBJ1-1 | - | TRBV19 | - | CASSIKVNTEAFF | TGTGCCAGTAGTATCAAGGTGAACACTGAAGCTTTCTTT
TRBJ2-1 | many | TRBV12-3/TRBV12-4 | TRBD2 | CASSPPRESGGYNEQFF | TGTGCCAGCAGCCCCCCCCGGGAGAGCGGGGGTTACAATGAGCAGTTCTTC
TRBJ2-7 | many | TRBV12-3/TRBV12-4 | TRBD1 | CASSPGGSTGEDEQYF | TGTGCCAGCAGCCCCGGCGGGTCGACAGGGGAGGACGAGCAGTACTTC
TRBJ2-5 | - | TRBV5-1 | - | CASSAGRETQYF | TGCGCCAGCAGCGCAGGGAGGGAGACCCAGTACTTC
TRBJ2-2 | many | TRBV24-1 | TRBD2 | CATSDPGLAGAGELFF | TGTGCCACAAGTGACCCGGGACTAGCGGGAGCCGGGGAGCTGTTTTTT
TRBJ2-3 | few | TRBV27 | - | CASSRRPGELFTDTRYF | TGTGCCAGCAGTCGGAGACCAGGGGAATTATTCACAGATACGCGGTATTTT
TRBJ1-1 | many | TRBV28 | - | CASSLRGAGSRTEAFF | TGTGCCAGCAGTTTACGGGGGGCCGGCTCGAGGACTGAAGCTTTCTTT
TRBJ2-3 | many | TRBV11-2 | TRBD1 | CASSDGTGGDTQYF | TGTGCCAGCAGCGACGGGACAGGGGGTGATACGCAGTATTTT
TRBJ1-1 | few | TRBV10-3 | TRBD1 | CAISESRTGLNTEAFF | TGTGCCATCAGTGAGTCGAGGACAGGGTTGAACACTGAAGCTTTCTTT
TRBJ2-7 | - | TRBV11-1 | TRBD1 | CASSLGTGVALRYEQYF | TGTGCCAGCAGCCTAGGTACAGGGGTGGCACTCCGGTACGAGCAGTACTTC
TRBJ1-2 | many | TRBV18 | - | CASSPGQSSYGYTF | TGTGCCAGCTCACCAGGGCAGTCGTCCTATGGCTACACCTTC
TRBJ2-1 | many | TRBV6-1 | TRBD1 | CASSRTGVPNEQFF | TGTGCCAGCAGTAGGACAGGGGTCCCCAATGAGCAGTTCTTC
TRBJ2-2 | many | TRBV12-3/TRBV12-4 | - | CASSFTGGELFF | TGTGCCAGCAGTTTCACGGGCGGGGAGCTGTTTTTT
TRBJ2-7 | many | TRBV3-1 | TRBD2 | CASSSTPRYYSGSRYEQYF | TGTGCCAGCAGCTCAACTCCCCGATACTATAGCGGGAGTCGCTACGAGCAGTACTTC
TRBJ1-3 | few | TRBV6-1 | - | CASSDMLVSAENTIYF | TGTGCCAGCAGTGATATGTTGGTATCGGCGGAAAACACCATATATTTT
TRBJ2-7 | many | TRBV11-2 | TRBD1 | CASAKTTGGVYEQYF | TGTGCCAGCGCCAAAACTACAGGGGGCGTTTACGAGCAGTACTTC
TRBJ1-5 | few | TRBV9 | - | CASSVVGAEDQPQHF | TGTGCCAGCAGCGTAGTAGGGGCCGAGGATCAGCCCCAGCATTTT
TRBJ2-1 | - | TRBV5-1 | TRBD2 | CASSQVQGLAGDLF | TGCGCCAGCAGCCAGGTCCAGGGACTAGCGGGAGACCTCTTC
TRBJ2-7 | many | TRBV6-2/TRBV6-3 | - | CASSYSMERTEYEQYF | TGTGCCAGCAGTTACTCTATGGAGCGCACGGAATACGAGCAGTACTTC
TRBJ1-6 | many | TRBV10-3 | TRBD1 | CAISDNRDSNSPLHF | TGTGCCATCAGCGATAACCGGGACAGTAATTCACCCCTCCACTTT
TRBJ2-7 | - | TRBV28 | - | CASSLPGYSYEQYF | TGTGCCAGCAGTTTACCCGGATACTCCTACGAGCAGTACTTC
TRBJ1-6 | many | TRBV28 | - | CASRILQGNSPLHF | TGTGCCAGCAGGATTTTGCAGGGGAATTCACCCCTCCACTTT
TRBJ1-6 | few | TRBV3-1 | - | CASSLEQSSYNSPLHF | TGTGCCAGCAGCCTTGAACAGAGCTCCTATAATTCACCCCTCCACTTT
TRBJ2-2 | many | TRBV20-1 | - | CSASKGWYTGELFF | TGCAGTGCCTCCAAAGGATGGTACACCGGGGAGCTGTTTTTT
TRBJ2-5 | many | TRBV20-1 | TRBD2 | CSVPGGPGETQYF | TGCAGTGTCCCGGGAGGGCCGGGGGAGACCCAGTACTTC
TRBJ1-6 | few | TRBV3-1 | - | CASSQDWDGQPLHF | TGTGCCAGCAGCCAAGACTGGGACGGCCAACCCCTCCACTTT
TRBJ2-1 | many | TRBV29-1 | - | CSVLNSSYNEQFF | TGCAGCGTTCTTAACAGCTCCTACAATGAGCAGTTCTTC